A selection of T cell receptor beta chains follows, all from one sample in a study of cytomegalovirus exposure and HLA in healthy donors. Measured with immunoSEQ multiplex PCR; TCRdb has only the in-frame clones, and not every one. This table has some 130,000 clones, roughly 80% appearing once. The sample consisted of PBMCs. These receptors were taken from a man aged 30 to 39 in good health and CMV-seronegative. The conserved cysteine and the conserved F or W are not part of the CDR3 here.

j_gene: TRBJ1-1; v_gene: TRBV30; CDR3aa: AWLGEQGNTEAF
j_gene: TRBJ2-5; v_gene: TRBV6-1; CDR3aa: ASSKTSGRQETQY
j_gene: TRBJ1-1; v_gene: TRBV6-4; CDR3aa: ASSEQGNTEAF
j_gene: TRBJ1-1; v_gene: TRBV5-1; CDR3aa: ASSLAQGSEAF
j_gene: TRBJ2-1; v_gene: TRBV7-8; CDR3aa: ASIYDRAAVYNEQF
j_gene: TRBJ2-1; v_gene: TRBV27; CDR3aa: ASSSRQGGDEQF
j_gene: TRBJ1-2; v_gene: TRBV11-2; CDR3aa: ASGQPSMGPYGYT
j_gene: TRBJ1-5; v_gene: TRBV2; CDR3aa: ASSEEVQPQH
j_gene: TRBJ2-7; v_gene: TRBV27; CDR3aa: ASSSVTGATPFEQY
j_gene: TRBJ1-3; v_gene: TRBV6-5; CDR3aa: ASSRGPSGNTIY
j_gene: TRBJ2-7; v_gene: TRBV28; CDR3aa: ASSPSPWAIYEQY
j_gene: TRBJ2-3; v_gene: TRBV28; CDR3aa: ASKGSGSTDTQY
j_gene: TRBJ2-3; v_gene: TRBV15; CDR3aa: ATSRDRVIFTDTQY
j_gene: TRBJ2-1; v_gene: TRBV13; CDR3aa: ASSTRGLAGWGNEQF
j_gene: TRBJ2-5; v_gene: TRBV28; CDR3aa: ASSFIRAGLSQETQY
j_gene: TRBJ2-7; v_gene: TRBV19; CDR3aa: ASSIDRERYEQY
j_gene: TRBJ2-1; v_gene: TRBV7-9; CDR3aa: ASSLVGGYNEQF
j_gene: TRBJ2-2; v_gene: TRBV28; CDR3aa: ASSLPRGRGTGELF
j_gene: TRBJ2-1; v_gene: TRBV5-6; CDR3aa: ASSRVRNEQF
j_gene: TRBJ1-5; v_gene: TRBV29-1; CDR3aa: SVVVGASGNQPQH
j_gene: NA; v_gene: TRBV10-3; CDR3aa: AISLRDSHSYEQY
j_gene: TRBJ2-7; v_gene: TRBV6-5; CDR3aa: ASSLTGMYYEQY
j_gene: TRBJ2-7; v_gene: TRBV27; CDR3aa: ASSVGLAVYEQY
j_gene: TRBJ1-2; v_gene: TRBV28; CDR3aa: ASSDLGGDYGYT
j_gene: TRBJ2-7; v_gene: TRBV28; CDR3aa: ASLPAGLNEQY
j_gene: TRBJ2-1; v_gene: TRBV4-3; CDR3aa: ASSRWREGLGEQF
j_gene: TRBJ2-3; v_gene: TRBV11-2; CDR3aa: ASSFSDGPDTQY
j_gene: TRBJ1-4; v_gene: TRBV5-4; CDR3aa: ASSPDRGWEKLF
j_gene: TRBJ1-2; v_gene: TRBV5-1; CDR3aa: ASSLDRVYGYT
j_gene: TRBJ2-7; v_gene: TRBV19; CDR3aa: ATKAQGADYEQY
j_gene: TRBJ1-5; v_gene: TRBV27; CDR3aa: ASSSRPQGNQPQH
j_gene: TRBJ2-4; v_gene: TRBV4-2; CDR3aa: ASSQEGEWVNIQY
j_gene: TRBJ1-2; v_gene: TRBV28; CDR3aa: ASSFAGGYT
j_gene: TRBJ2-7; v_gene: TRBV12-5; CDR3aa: ASGLDEGAGSYEQY
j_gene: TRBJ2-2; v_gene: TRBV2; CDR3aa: ASTRDRVVTGELF
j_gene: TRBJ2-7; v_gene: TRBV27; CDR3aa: ASTKTFGPGYEQY
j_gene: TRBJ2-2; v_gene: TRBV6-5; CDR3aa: ASSYELASTGELF
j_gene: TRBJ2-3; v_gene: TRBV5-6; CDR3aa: ASTRLGTSATDTQY
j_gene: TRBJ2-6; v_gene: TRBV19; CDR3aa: ASISSGANVLT
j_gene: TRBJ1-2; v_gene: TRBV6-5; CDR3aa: ASSPGTGPGYT
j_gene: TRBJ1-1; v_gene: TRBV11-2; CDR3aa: ASSSQGKKNTEAF